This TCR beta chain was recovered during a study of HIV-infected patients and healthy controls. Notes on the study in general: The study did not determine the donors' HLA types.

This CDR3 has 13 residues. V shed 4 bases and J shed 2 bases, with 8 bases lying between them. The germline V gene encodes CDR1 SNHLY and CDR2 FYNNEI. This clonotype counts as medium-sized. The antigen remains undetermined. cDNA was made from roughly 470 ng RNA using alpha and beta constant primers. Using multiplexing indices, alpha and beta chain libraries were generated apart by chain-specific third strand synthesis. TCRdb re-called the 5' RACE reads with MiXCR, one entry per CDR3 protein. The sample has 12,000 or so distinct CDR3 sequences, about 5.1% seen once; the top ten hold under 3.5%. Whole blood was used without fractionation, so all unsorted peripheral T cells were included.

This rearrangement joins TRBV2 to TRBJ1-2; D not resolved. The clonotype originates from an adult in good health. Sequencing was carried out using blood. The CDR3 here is CASSATENYGYTF. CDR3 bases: TGTGCCAGCAGTGCAACAGAGAACTATGGCTACACCTTC.